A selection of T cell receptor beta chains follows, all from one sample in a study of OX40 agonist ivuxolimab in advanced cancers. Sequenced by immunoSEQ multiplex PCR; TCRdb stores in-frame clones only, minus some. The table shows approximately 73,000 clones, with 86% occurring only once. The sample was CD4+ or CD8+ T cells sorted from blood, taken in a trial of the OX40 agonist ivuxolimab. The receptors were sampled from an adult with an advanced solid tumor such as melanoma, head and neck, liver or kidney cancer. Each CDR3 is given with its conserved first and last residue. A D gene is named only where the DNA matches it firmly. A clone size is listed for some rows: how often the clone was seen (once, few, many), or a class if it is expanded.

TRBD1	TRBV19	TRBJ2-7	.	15	CASSITYRGPYEQYF	TGTGCCAGTAGTATAACTTACAGGGGGCCCTACGAGCAGTACTTC
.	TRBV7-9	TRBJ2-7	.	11	CASSPQYEQYF	TGTGCCAGCAGCCCTCAGTACGAGCAGTACTTC
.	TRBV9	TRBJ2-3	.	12	CASSVERDTQYF	TGTGCCAGCAGCGTAGAAAGAGATACGCAGTATTTT
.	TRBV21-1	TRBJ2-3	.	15	CASSKDNQTTDTQYF	TGTGCCAGCAGCAAAGACAACCAGACCACAGATACGCAGTATTTT
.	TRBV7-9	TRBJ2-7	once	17	CASSPSRSGTIRGEQYF	TGTGCCAGCAGCCCCAGCCGGTCGGGTACAATCAGGGGCGAGCAGTACTTC
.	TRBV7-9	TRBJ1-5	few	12	CASSLMGGPQHF	TGTGCCAGCAGCTTAATGGGGGGGCCCCAGCATTTT
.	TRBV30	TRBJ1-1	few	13	CAWGGGFFAEAFF	TGTGCCTGGGGGGGAGGGTTTTTCGCTGAAGCTTTCTTT
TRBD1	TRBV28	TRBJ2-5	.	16	CASSFQGQGYQETQYF	TGTGCCAGCAGTTTTCAGGGACAGGGGTACCAAGAGACCCAGTACTTC
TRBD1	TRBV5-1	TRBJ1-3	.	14	CASSVGGEGNTIYF	TGCGCCAGCAGCGTAGGGGGCGAGGGAAACACCATATATTTT
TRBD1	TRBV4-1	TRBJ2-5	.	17	CASSQRGQQGYQETQYF	TGCGCCAGCAGCCAGAGGGGGCAGCAGGGGTACCAAGAGACCCAGTACTTC
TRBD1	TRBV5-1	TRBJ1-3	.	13	CASSWDSGNTIYF	TGCGCCAGCAGCTGGGACAGTGGAAACACCATATATTTT
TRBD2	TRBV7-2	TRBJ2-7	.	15	CASSFTGGAYYEQYF	TGTGCCAGCAGCTTTACCGGGGGGGCTTACTACGAGCAGTACTTC